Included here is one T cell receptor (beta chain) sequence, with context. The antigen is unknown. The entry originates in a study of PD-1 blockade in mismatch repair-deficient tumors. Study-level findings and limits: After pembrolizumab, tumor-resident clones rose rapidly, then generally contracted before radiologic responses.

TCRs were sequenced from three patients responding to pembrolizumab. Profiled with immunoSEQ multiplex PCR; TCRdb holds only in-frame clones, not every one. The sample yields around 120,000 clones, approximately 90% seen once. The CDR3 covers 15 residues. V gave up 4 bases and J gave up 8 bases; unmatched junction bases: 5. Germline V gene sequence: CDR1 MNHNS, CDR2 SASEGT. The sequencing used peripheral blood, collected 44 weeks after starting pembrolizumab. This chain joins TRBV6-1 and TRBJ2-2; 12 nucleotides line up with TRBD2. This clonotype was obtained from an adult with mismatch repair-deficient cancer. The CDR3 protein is CASSGLAGASGELFF. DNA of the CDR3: TGTGCCAGCAGTGGACTAGCGGGAGCGAGTGGGGAGCTGTTTTTT.